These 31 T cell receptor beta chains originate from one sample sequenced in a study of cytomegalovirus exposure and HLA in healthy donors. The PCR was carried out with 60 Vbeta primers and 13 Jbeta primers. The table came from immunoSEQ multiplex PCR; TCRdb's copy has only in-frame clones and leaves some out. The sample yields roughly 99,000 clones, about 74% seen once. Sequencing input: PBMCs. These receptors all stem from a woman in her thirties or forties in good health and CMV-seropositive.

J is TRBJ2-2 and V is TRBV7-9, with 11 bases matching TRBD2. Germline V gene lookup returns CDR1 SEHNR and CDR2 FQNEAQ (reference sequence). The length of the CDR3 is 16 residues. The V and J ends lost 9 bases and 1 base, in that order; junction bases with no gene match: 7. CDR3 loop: CASTTSGGKNTGELFF. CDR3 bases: TGTGCCAGTACCACTAGCGGGGGAAAGAACACCGGGGAGCTGTTTTTT.

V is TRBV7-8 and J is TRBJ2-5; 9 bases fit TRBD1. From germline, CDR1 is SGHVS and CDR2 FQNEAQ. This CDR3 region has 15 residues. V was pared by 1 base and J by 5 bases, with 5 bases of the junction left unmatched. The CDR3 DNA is TGTGCCAGCAGCTTAGAGGACAGGGGTGGGGAGACCCAGTACTTC. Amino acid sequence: CASSLEDRGGETQYF.

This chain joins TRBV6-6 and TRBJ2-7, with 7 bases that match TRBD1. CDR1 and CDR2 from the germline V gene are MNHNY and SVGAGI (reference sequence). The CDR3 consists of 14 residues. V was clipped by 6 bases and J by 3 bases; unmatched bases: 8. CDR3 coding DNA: TGTGCCAGCAGCGGGACAGCCGAATTCTACGAGCAGTACTTC. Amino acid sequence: CASSGTAEFYEQYF.

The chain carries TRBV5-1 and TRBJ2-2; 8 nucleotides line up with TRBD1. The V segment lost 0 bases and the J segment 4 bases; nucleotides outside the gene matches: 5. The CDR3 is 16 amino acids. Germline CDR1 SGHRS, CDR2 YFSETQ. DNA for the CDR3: TGCGCCAGCAGCTTGGAGGCAGGGGGCTTCACCGGGGAGCTGTTTTTT. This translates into CASSLEAGGFTGELFF. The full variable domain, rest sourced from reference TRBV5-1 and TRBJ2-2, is KAGVTQTPRYLIKTRGQQVTLSCSPISGHRSVSWYQQTPGQGLQFLFEYFSETQRNKGNFPGRFSGRQFSNSRSEMNVSTLELGDSALYLCASSLEAGGFTGELFFGEGSRLTVL.

As DNA, the CDR3 is TGCGCCAGCAGTGATCGGGACTATGGCTACACCTTC. Protein: CASSDRDYGYTF. The V call is TRBV10-2, the J call TRBJ1-2; D is unresolved. The CDR3 runs to 12 residues. The V gene's germline CDR1 is WSHSY and CDR2 SAAADI. The V end lost 3 bases, the J end lost 3 bases, and 5 bases lay between the germline ends.

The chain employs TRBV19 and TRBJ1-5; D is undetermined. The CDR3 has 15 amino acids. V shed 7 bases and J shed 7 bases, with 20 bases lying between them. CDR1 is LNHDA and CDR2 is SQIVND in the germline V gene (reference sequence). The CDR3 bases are TGTGCCAGTACCCTCGGACTAACCTATGGGCAGCCCCAGCATTTT. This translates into CASTLGLTYGQPQHF.

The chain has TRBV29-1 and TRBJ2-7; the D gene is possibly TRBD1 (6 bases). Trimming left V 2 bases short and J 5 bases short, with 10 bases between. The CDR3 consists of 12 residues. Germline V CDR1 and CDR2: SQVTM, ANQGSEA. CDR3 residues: CSVENPGDEQYF. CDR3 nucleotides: TGCAGCGTTGAAAACCCAGGGGACGAGCAGTACTTC.

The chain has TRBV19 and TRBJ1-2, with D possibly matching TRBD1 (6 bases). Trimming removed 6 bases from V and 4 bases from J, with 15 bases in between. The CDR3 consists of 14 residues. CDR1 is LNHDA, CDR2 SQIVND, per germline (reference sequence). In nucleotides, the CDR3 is TGTGCCAGTAGCCTACAGGGTTGGGGCTATGGCTACACCTTC. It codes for CASSLQGWGYGYTF.

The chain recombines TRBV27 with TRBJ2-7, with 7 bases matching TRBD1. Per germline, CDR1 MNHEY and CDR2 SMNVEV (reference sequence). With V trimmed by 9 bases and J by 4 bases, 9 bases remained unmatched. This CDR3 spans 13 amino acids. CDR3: CASKDRSGYEQYF. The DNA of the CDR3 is TGTGCCAGTAAGGACAGGTCAGGGTACGAGCAGTACTTC.

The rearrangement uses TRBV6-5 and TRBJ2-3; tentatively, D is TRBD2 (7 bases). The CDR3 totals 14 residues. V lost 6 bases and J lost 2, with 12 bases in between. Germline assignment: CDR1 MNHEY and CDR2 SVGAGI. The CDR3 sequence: CASRRGATTDTQYF. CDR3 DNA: TGTGCCAGCAGACGGGGGGCCACCACAGATACGCAGTATTTT.

The CDR3 nucleotides read TGCGCCAGCAGCTTGGTCGTTAGGAGCTCGGGTGAGCAGTTCTTC. Its protein is CASSLVVRSSGEQFF. The chain joins TRBV5-1 to TRBJ2-1, with D unresolved. Germline CDR1 is SGHRS and CDR2 is YFSETQ. V lost 0 bases and J 9 bases, leaving 16 bases between the germline ends. This CDR3 has 15 residues.

The CDR3 sequence is CASSLTGNYGYTF. In nucleotides, the CDR3 is TGTGCCAGCAGTTTAACAGGGAACTATGGCTACACCTTC. The chain combines TRBV28 with TRBJ1-2; a weak D match, TRBD1 (6 bases). Trimming pared 2 bases from V and 2 bases from J, leaving 6 bases between. Germline values: CDR1 MDHEN, CDR2 SYDVKM. This CDR3 is 13 amino acids long.

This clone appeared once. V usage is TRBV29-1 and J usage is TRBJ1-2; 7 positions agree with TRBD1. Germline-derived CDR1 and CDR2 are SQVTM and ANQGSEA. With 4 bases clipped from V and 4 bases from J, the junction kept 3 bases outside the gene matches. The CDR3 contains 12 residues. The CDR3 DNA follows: TGCAGCGTTGGAGGGACAGTCTATGGCTACACCTTC. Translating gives CSVGGTVYGYTF.

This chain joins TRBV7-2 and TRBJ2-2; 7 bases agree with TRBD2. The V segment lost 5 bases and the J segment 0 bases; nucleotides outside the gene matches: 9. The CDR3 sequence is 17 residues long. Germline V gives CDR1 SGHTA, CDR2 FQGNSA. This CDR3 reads CASSPRSGGPNTGELFF. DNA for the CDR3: TGTGCCAGCAGCCCCCGTTCGGGGGGACCGAACACCGGGGAGCTGTTTTTT. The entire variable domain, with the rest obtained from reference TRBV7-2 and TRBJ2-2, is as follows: GAGVSQSPSNKVTEKGKDVELRCDPISGHTALYWYRQSLGQGLEFLIYFQGNSAPDKSGLPSDRFSAERTGGSVSTLTIQRTQQEDSAVYLCASSPRSGGPNTGELFFGEGSRLTVL.

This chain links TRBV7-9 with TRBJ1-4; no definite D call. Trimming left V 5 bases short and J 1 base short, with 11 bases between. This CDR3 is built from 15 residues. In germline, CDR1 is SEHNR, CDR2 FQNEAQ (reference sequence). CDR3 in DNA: TGTGCCAGCAGCCCTTACAGAAAAACTAATGAAAAACTGTTTTTT. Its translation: CASSPYRKTNEKLFF.

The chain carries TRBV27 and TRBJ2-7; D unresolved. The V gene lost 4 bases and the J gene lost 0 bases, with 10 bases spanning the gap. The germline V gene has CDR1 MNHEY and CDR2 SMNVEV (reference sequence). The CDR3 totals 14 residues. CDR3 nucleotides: TGTGCCAGCAGTTACGGCGGAAGCTCCTACGAGCAGTACTTC. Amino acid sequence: CASSYGGSSYEQYF.

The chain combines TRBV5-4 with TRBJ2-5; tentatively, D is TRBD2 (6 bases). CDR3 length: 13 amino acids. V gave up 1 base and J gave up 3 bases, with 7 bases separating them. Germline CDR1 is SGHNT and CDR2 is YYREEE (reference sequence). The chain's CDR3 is CASSLTGEETQYF. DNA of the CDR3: TGTGCCAGCAGCTTGACGGGGGAAGAGACCCAGTACTTC.

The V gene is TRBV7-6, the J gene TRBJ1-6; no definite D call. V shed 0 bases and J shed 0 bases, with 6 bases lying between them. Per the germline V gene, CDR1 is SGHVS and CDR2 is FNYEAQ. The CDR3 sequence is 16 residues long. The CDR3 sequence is CASSLAASSYNSPLHF. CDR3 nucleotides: TGTGCCAGCAGCTTAGCGGCCAGCTCCTATAATTCACCCCTCCACTTT.

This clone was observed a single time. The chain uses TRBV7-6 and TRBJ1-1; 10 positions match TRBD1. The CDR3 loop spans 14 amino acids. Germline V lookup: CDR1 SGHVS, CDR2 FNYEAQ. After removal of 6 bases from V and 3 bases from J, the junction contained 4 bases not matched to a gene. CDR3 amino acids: CASRRGQGDTEAFF. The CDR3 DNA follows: TGTGCCAGCAGACGTGGACAGGGGGACACTGAAGCTTTCTTT.

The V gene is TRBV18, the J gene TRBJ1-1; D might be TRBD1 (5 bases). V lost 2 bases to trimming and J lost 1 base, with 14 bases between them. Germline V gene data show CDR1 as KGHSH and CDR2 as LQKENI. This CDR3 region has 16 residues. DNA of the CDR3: TGTGCCAGCTCACCAACAGTCGGACATCAGAACACTGAAGCTTTCTTT. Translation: CASSPTVGHQNTEAFF. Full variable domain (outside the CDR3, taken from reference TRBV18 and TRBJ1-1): NAGVMQNPRHLVRRRGQEARLRCSPMKGHSHVYWYRQLPEEGLKFMVYLQKENIIDESGMPKERFSAEFPKEGPSILRIQQVVRGDSAAYFCASSPTVGHQNTEAFFGQGTRLTVV.

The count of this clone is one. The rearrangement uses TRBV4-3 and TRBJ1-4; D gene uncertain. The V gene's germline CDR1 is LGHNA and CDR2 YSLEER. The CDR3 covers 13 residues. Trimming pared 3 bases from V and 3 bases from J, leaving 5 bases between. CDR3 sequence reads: CASSHEANEKLFF. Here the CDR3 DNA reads TGCGCCAGCAGCCACGAGGCTAATGAAAAACTGTTTTTT.

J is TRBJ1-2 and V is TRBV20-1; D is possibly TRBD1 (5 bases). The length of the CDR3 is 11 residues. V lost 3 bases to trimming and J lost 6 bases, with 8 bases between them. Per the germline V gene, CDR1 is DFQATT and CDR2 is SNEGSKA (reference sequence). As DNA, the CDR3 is TGCAGTGCTAGCCCGGGGGATGGCTACACCTTC. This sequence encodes CSASPGDGYTF.

The CDR3 spells CASSTNPGQQETQYF. The CDR3, as DNA: TGCGCCAGCAGCACGAACCCGGGACAACAAGAGACCCAGTACTTC. This chain connects TRBV5-1 to TRBJ2-5, with D maybe TRBD1 (6 bases). V gave up 4 bases and J gave up 2 bases, with 15 bases separating them. Germline assignment: CDR1 SGHRS and CDR2 YFSETQ. The CDR3 has 15 residues.

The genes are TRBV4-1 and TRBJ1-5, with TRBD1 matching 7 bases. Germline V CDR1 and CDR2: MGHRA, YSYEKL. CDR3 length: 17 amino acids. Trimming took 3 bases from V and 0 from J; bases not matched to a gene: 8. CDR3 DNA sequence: TGCGCCAGCAGCCAGGCCGGGACAGCTTATAGCAATCAGCCCCAGCATTTT. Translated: CASSQAGTAYSNQPQHF.

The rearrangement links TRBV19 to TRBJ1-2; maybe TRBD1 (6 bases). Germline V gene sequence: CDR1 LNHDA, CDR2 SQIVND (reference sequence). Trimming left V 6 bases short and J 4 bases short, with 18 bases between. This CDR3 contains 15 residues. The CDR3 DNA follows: TGTGCCAGTAGGACGGGGGGCGCCCCAGTCTATGGCTACACCTTC. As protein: CASRTGGAPVYGYTF.

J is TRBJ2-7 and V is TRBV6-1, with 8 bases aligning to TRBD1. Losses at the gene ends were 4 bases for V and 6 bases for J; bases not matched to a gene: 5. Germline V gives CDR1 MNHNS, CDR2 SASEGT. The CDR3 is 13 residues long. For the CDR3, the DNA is TGTGCCAGCAGTGTTCTAGGACAGGGCGAGCAGTACTTC. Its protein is CASSVLGQGEQYF.

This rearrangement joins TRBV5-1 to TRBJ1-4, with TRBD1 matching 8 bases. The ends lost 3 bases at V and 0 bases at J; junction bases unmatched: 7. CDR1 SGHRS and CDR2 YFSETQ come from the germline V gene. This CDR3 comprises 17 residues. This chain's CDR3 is CASSSLDRGATNEKLFF. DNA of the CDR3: TGCGCCAGCAGCTCCTTAGACAGGGGAGCAACTAATGAAAAACTGTTTTTT.

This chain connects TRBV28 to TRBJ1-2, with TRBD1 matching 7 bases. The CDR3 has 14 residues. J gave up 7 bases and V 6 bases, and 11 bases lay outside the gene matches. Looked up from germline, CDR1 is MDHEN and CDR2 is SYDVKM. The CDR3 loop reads CASSPSTGRGGYTF. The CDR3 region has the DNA TGTGCCAGCAGCCCCTCGACAGGGAGAGGTGGCTACACCTTC.

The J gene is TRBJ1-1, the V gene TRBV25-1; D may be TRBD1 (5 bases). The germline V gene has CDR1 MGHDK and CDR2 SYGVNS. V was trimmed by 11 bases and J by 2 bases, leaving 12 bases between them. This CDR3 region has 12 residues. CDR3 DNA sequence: TGTGCCTCCAGGGCCGGTAACACTGAAGCTTTCTTT. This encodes CASRAGNTEAFF.

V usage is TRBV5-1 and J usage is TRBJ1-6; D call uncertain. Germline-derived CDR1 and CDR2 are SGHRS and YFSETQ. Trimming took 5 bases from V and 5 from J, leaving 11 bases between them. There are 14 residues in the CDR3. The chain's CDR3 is CASRMEQHNSPLHF. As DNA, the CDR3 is TGCGCCAGCAGAATGGAGCAACATAATTCACCCCTCCACTTT.

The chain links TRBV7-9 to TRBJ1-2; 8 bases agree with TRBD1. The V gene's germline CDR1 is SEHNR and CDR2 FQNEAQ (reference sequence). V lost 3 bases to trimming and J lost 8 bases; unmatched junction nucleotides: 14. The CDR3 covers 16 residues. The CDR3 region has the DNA TGTGCCAGCAGCTTCGGGCAGGGGGCCCTCGGGAACGGCTACACCTTC. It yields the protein CASSFGQGALGNGYTF.